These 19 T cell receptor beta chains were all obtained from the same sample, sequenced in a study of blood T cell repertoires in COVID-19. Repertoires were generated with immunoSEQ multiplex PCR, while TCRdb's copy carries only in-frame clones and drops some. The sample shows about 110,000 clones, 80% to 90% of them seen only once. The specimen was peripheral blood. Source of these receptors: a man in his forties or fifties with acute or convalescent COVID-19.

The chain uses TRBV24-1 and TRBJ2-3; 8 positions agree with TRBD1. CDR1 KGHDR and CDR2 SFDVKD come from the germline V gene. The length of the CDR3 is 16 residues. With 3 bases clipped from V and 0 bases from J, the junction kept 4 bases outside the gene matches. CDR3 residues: CATSDPRTGSTDTQYF. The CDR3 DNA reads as TGTGCCACCAGTGATCCACGGACAGGGAGCACAGATACGCAGTATTTT.

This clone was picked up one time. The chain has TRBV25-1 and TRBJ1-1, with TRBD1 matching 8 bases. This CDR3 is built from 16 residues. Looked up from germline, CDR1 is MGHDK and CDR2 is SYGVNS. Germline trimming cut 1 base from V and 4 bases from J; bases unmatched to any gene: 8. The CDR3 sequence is CASSESWTGRGTEAFF. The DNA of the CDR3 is TGTGCCAGCAGTGAATCCTGGACAGGGCGGGGCACTGAAGCTTTCTTT.

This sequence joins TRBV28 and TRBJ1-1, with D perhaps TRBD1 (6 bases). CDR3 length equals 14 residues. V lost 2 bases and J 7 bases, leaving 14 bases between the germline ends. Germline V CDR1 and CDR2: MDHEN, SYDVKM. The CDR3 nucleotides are TGTGCCAGCAGTTTAACGGGGGGCGTTTTTGAAGCTTTCTTT. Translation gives CASSLTGGVFEAFF. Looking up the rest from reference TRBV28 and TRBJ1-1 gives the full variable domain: DVKVTQSSRYLVKRTGEKVFLECVQDMDHENMFWYRQDPGLGLRLIYFSYDVKMKEKGDIPEGYSVSREKKERFSLILESASTNQTSMYLCASSLTGGVFEAFFGQGTRLTVV.

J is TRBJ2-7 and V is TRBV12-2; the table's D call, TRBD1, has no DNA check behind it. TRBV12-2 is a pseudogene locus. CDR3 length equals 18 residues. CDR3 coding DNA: TGTGCAAGTCGCCTATCCATGAGTGCCGGGACAGGGTACTACGAGCAGTACTTC. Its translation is CASRLSMSAGTGYYEQYF.

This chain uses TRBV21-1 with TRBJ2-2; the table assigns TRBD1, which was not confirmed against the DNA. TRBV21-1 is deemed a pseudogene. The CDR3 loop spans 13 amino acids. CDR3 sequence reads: CASTQTGFGELFF. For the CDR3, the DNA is TGTGCCAGCACCCAAACAGGGTTCGGGGAGCTGTTTTTT.

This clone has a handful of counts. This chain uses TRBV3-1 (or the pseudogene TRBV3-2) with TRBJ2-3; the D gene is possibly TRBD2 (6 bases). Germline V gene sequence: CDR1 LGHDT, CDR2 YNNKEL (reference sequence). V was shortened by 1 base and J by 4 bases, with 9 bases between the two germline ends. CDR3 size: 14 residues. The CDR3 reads CASSQGREPDTQYF. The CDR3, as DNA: TGTGCCAGCAGCCAAGGGAGGGAACCAGATACGCAGTATTTT.

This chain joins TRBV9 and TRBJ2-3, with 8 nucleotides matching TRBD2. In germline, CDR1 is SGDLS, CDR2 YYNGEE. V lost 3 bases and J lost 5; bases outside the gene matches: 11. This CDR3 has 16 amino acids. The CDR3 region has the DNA TGTGCCAGCAGCGGAGAAGGGGCGGGGGGCCGAGATACGCAGTATTTT. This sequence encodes CASSGEGAGGRDTQYF.

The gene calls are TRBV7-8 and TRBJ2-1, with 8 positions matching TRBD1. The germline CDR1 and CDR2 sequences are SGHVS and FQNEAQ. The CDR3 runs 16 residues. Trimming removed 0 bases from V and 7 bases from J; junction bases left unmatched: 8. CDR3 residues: CASSLAATGAVNEQFF. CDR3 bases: TGTGCCAGCAGCTTAGCCGCGACAGGGGCGGTAAATGAGCAGTTCTTC.

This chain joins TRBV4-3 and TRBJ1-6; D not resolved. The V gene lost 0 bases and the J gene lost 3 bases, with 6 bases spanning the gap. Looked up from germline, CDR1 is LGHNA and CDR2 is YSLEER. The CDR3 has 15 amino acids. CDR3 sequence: CASSQDYSYNSPLHF. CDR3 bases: TGCGCCAGCAGCCAAGACTACAGCTATAATTCACCCCTCCACTTT.

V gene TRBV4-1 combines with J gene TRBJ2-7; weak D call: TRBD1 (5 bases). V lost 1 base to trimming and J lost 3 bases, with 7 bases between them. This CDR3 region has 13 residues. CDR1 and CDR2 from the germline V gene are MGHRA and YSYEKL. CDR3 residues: CASSQVQGYEQYF. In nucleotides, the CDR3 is TGCGCCAGCAGCCAAGTGCAGGGCTACGAGCAGTACTTC.

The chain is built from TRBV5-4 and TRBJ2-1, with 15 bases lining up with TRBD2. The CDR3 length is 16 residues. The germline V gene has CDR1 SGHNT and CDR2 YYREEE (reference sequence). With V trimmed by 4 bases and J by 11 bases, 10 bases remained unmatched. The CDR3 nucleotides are TGTGCCAGCAGCCCGGGGACTAGCGGGAGGTTGGGGAAGCAGTTCTTC. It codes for CASSPGTSGRLGKQFF.

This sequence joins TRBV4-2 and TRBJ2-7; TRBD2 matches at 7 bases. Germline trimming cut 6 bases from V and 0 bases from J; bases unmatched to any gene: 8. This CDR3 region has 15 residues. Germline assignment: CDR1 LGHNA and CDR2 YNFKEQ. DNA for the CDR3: TGTGCCAGCAGTCGTGAGCGGGGCGGCTCCTACGAGCAGTACTTC. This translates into CASSRERGGSYEQYF.

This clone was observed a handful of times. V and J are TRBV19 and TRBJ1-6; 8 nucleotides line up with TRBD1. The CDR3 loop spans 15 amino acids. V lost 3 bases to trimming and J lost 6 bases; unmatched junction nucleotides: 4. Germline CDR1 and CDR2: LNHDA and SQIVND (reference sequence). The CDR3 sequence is CASSMTGVRNSPLHF. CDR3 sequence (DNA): TGTGCCAGTAGTATGACAGGGGTACGTAATTCACCCCTCCACTTT.

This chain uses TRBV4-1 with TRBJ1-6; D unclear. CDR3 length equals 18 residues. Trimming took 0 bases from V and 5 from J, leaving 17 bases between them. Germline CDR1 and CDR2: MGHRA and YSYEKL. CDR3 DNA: TGCGCCAGCAGCCAAGAGATAATAGGGAGTTTTAATAATTCACCCCTCCACTTT. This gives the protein CASSQEIIGSFNNSPLHF.

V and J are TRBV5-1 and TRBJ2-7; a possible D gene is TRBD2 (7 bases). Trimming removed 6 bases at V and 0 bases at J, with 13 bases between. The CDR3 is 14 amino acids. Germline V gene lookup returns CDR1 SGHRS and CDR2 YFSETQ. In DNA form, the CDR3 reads TGCGCCAGCAACGGCGGGGGCAGCTCCTACGAGCAGTACTTC. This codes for CASNGGGSSYEQYF.

CDR3 residues: CASSGPGGLQHF. The CDR3, as DNA: TGTGCCAGCAGTGGCCCCGGAGGGTTGCAGCATTTT. The chain recombines TRBV2 with TRBJ1-5, with D uncertain. The V end lost 4 bases, the J end lost 13 bases, and 14 bases lay between the germline ends. Germline assignment: CDR1 SNHLY and CDR2 FYNNEI. CDR3 size: 12 residues.

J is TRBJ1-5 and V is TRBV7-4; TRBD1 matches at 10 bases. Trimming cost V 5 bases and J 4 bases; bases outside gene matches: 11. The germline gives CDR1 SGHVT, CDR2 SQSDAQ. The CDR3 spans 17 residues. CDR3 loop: CASSIKGGQGSNQPQHF. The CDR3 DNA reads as TGTGCCAGCAGCATCAAAGGGGGACAGGGGAGTAATCAGCCCCAGCATTTT.

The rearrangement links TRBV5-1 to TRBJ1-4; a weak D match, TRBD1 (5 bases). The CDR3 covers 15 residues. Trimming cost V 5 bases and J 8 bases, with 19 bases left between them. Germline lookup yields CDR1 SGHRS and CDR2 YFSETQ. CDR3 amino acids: CASRILGQGGEKLFF. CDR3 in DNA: TGCGCCAGCAGAATCTTAGGGCAGGGAGGCGAAAAACTGTTTTTT.

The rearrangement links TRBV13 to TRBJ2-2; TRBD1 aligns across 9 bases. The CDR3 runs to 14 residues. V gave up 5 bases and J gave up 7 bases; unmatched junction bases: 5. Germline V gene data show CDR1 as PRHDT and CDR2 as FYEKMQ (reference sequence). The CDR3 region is CASSKQGAVGELFF. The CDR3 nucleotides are TGTGCCAGCAGCAAACAGGGGGCGGTCGGGGAGCTGTTTTTT.